This TCR beta chain originates from a study of naive and memory T cell subsets. Specified treatment: skin biopsy from PPD injection site in Mantoux-positive individual. A UMI-containing oligonucleotide was joined by 3' ligation to the TCR cDNA template. The length of the CDR3 is 15 residues. Trimming took 7 bases from V and 2 from J, leaving 15 bases between them. Germline V gene sequence: CDR1 LNHDA, CDR2 SQIVND (reference sequence). Turning to this clonotype: Its antigen is undetermined.

Study results and caveats: Far more TCRs reportedly came from tuberculin skin test site biopsies. Higher TCR numbers at tuberculin sites reflect T cell infiltration, per interpretation.

Amplification of ligated cDNA took four PCR rounds with SP2 and nested alpha and beta constant primers. One entry per CDR3 protein, called by TCRdb with MiXCR from the UMI-ligation and nested PCR reads. The repertoire consists of 35,000 to 40,000 distinct CDR3 sequences, with approximately 11% occurring once and the leading ten covering about 4%. The chain joins TRBV19 to TRBJ1-5; possible D gene TRBD1, 5 bases. The clonotype comes from an adult in good health. The source material was skin, sampled from a tuberculin skin test site. The CDR3 bases are TGTGCCAGTACCTTGCTATCGGGGCGCAATCAGCCCCAGCATTTT. It codes for CASTLLSGRNQPQHF.